This TCR beta chain was found in a study of blood T cell repertoires in COVID-19. Overall study: Samples came from the United States, Italy and Spain, spanning acute and convalescent COVID-19. From T cells, B-cell-depleted T cells, or PBMCs came the material, which was cDNA or gDNA.

Authors' data handling: Reference gene primers were amplified, and this amplification served to estimate nucleated cell counts. The data were produced by immunoSEQ multiplex PCR, yet TCRdb's version contains in-frame clones alone and is incomplete. The DNA was the basis for D and trimming; V, J and clone size are from that table. The repertoire has about 380,000 clones, around 89% of them found once; the top ten carry about 7%. CDR3 size: 13 residues. V lost 5 bases, J lost 0 bases, and 10 bases lay in between. CDR1 SQVTM and CDR2 ANQGSEA come from the germline V gene. The chain joins TRBV29-1 to TRBJ1-1, with TRBD1 as a possible D gene (6 bases). The sequenced sample consisted of peripheral blood. The clonotype comes from a man younger than 35 with active or convalescent COVID-19. In nucleotides, the CDR3 is TGCAGCGTTCTCGGACAGTTGAACACTGAAGCTTTCTTT. This codes for CSVLGQLNTEAFF.